The T cell receptor beta chain under discussion was sequenced for a study of T cell responses to AZD1222 COVID-19 vaccine. Study context: Second-dose intervals of approximately 4 or approximately 12 weeks were pooled. General study results and limits: Spike-specific TCR depth and breadth grew after two AZD1222 doses. Seropositive AZD1222 recipients at baseline numbered only five or six.

Note on this clone: What it binds is unknown.

TCRdb's table, derived via immunoSEQ multiplex PCR, lists solely in-frame clones and lacks some. The sample consists of around 65,000 clones, 76% of them appearing once. The clonotype comes from an adult in good health. Sample: peripheral blood, taken on day 0 of AZD1222 vaccination.

In nucleotides, the CDR3 is TGTGCTAGCGTGGGATCATTGCGTAATGGCTACACCTTC. This translates into CASVGSLRNGYTF. The V and J genes are TRBV9 and TRBJ1-2; no reliable D call. The CDR3 loop spans 13 amino acids. Germline V gives CDR1 SGDLS, CDR2 YYNGEE. Looking up the rest from reference TRBV9 and TRBJ1-2 gives the full variable domain: DSGVTQTPKHLITATGQRVTLRCSPRSGDLSVYWYQQSLDQGLQFLIQYYNGEERAKGNILERFSAQQFPDLHSELNLSSLELGDSALYFCASVGSLRNGYTFGSGTRLTVV.